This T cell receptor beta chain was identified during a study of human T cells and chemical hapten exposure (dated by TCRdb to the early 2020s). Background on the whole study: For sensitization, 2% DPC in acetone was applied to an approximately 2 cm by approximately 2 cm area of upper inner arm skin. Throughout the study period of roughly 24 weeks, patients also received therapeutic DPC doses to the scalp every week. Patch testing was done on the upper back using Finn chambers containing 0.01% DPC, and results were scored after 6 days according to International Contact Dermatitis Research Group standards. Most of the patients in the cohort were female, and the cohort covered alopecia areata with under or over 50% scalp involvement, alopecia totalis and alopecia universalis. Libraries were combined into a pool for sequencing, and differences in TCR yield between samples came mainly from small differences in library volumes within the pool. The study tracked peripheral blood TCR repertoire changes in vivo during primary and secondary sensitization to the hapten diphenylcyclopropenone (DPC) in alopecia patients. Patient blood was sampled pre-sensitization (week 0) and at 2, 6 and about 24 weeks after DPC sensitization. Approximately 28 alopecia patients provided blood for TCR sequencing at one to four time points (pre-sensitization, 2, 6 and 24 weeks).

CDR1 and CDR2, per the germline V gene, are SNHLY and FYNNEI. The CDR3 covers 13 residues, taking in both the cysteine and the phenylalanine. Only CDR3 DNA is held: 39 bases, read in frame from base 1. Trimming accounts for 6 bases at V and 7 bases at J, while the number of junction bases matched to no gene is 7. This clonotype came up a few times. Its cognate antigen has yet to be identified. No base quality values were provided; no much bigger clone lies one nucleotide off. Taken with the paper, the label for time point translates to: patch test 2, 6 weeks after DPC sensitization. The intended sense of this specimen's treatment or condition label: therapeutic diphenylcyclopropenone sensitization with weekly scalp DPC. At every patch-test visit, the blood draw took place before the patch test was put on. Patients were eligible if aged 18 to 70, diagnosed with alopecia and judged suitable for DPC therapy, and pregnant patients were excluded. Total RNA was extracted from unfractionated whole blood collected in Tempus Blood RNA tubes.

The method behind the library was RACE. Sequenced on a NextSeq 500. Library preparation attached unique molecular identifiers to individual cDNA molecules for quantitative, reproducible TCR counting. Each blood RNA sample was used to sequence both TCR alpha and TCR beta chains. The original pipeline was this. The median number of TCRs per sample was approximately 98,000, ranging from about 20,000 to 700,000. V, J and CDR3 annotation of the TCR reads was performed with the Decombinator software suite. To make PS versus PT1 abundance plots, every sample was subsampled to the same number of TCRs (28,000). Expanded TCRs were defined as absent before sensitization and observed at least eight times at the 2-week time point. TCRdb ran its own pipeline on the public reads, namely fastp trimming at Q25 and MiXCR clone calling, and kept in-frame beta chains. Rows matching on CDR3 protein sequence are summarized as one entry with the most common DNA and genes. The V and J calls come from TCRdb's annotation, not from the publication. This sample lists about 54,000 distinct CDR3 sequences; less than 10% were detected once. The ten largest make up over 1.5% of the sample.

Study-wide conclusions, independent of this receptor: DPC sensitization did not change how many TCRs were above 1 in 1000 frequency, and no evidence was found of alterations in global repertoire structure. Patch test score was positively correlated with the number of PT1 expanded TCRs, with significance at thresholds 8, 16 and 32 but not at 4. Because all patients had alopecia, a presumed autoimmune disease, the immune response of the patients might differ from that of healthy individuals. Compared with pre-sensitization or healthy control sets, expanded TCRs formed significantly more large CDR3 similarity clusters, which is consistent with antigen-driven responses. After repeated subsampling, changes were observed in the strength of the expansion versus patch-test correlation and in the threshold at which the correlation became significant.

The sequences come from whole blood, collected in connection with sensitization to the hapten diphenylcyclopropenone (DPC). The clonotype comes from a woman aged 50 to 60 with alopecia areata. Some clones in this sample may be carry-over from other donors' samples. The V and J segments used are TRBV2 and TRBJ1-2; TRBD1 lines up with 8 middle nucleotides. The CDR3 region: CASREGQVSGYTF. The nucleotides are TGTGCCAGCAGAGAGGGACAGGTCTCTGGCTACACCTTC.